This record concerns one TCR beta chain sequence. The data belong to a study of blood T cell repertoires in COVID-19. Measured with immunoSEQ multiplex PCR; TCRdb has only the in-frame clones, and not every one. The table records roughly 150,000 clones, 80% to 90% of them present only once. The receptor was isolated from a young man with COVID-19, enrolled during active disease. Sequences were obtained from peripheral blood.

The CDR3 here is CASSFRIVGRVGEQFF. The CDR3 coding sequence is TGTGCCAGCAGTTTTCGGATCGTCGGGAGGGTTGGTGAGCAGTTCTTC. The chain employs TRBV28 and TRBJ2-1; 8 bases are shared with TRBD2. Germline V CDR1 and CDR2: MDHEN, SYDVKM. The V and J ends lost 3 bases and 9 bases, in that order; junction bases with no gene match: 13. This CDR3 comprises 16 residues. Combining the CDR3 with reference TRBV28 and TRBJ2-1 gives the whole variable domain DVKVTQSSRYLVKRTGEKVFLECVQDMDHENMFWYRQDPGLGLRLIYFSYDVKMKEKGDIPEGYSVSREKKERFSLILESASTNQTSMYLCASSFRIVGRVGEQFFGPGTRLTVL.